Following are 29 T cell receptor beta chains from one sample sequenced in a study of blood T cell repertoires in COVID-19. Data came from immunoSEQ multiplex PCR; TCRdb stores just in-frame clones and leaves some out. The sample yields about 140,000 clones, approximately 82% seen once. Source material: peripheral blood. These receptors came from a human donor in a cohort sampled during active COVID-19.

This clone was seen a single time. The gene calls are TRBV9 and TRBJ2-3; 9 bases fit TRBD1. This CDR3 has 17 amino acids. Germline V gene lookup returns CDR1 SGDLS and CDR2 YYNGEE. Trimming removed 0 bases from V and 5 bases from J; junction bases left unmatched: 10. The CDR3 loop reads CASSVAGQGLAGDTQYF. CDR3 bases: TGTGCCAGCAGCGTAGCGGGACAGGGCCTAGCCGGAGATACGCAGTATTTT.

This clone appeared a few times. The chain recombines TRBV18 with TRBJ1-2; TRBD1 agrees at 7 bases. Germline V gene data show CDR1 as KGHSH and CDR2 as LQKENI. J lost 8 bases, V lost 1 base, and 10 bases had no gene match. The CDR3 totals 15 residues. This chain's CDR3 is CASSPQRETGTGYTF. For the CDR3, the DNA is TGTGCCAGCTCACCACAGAGGGAGACAGGGACGGGCTACACCTTC.

The sample holds one count of this clone. The chain links TRBV5-1 to TRBJ2-1, with D possibly matching TRBD1 (5 bases). The germline V gene encodes CDR1 SGHRS and CDR2 YFSETQ. Trimming left V 5 bases short and J 6 bases short, with 18 bases between. The CDR3 sequence is 15 residues long. In DNA form, the CDR3 reads TGCGCCAGCAGAAGGTCAACCTACCAGGGCAATGAGCAGTTCTTC. Amino acid sequence: CASRRSTYQGNEQFF.

The genes are TRBV19 and TRBJ2-7; a possible D gene is TRBD2 (5 bases). This CDR3 region has 13 residues. V was cut by 3 bases and J by 0 bases, with 6 bases left in between. Germline lookup yields CDR1 LNHDA and CDR2 SQIVND (reference sequence). The CDR3 bases are TGTGCCAGTAGTATGAGGGTCTCCTACGAGCAGTACTTC. It specifies CASSMRVSYEQYF.

The chain uses TRBV9 and TRBJ2-1; 10 bases match TRBD2. V lost 7 bases and J lost 1; bases outside the gene matches: 5. Germline CDR1 and CDR2: SGDLS and YYNGEE. This CDR3 contains 15 residues. CDR3 sequence reads: CASSQREGSYNEQFF. As DNA, the CDR3 is TGTGCCAGCTCTCAGCGGGAGGGTTCCTACAATGAGCAGTTCTTC.

This clone has only one observation. V is TRBV27 and J is TRBJ1-4; D not resolved. This CDR3 spans 14 amino acids. The germline CDR1 and CDR2 sequences are MNHEY and SMNVEV (reference sequence). Between the trimmed V and J ends, which lost 6 bases and 0 bases, there was a span of 8 bases. CDR3 sequence reads: CASRQFATNEKLFF. The CDR3 DNA reads as TGTGCCAGCAGACAGTTTGCAACTAATGAAAAACTGTTTTTT.

The rearrangement uses TRBV6-2 or TRBV6-3 and TRBJ1-1; D gene uncertain. This CDR3 comprises 14 residues. The germline CDR1 and CDR2 sequences are MNHEY and SVGEGT. The V and J ends lost 2 bases and 1 base respectively, with 8 bases between them. This chain's CDR3 is CASSYVPGNTEAFF. CDR3 DNA sequence: TGTGCCAGCAGTTACGTTCCAGGGAACACTGAAGCTTTCTTT.

This chain uses TRBV19 with TRBJ1-2; 9 nucleotides agree with TRBD1. Losses at the gene ends were 1 base for V and 2 bases for J; bases not matched to a gene: 2. Germline CDR1 LNHDA, CDR2 SQIVND (reference sequence). The CDR3 extends over 15 amino acids. The CDR3 region is CASSIGGTGNYGYTF. As DNA, the CDR3 is TGTGCCAGTAGTATAGGAGGGACAGGGAACTATGGCTACACCTTC. The complete variable domain, with remaining parts taken from reference TRBV19 and TRBJ1-2, reads DGGITQSPKYLFRKEGQNVTLSCEQNLNHDAMYWYRQDPGQGLRLIYYSQIVNDFQKGDIAEGYSVSREKKESFPLTVTSAQKNPTAFYLCASSIGGTGNYGYTFGSGTRLTVV.

The chain joins TRBV3-1 (or the pseudogene TRBV3-2) to TRBJ2-3; 7 bases match TRBD2. Germline assignment: CDR1 LGHDT and CDR2 YNNKEL (reference sequence). There are 17 residues in the CDR3. V trimming: 3 bases; J trimming: 2 bases; junction bases outside the gene matches: 11. The CDR3 sequence: CASSQGNGEGYTDTQYF. The CDR3, as DNA: TGTGCCAGCAGCCAGGGGAACGGGGAGGGGTACACAGATACGCAGTATTTT.

The chain joins TRBV7-9 to TRBJ1-5; D possibly corresponds to TRBD1 (6 bases). The CDR3 runs 16 residues. Trimming removed 4 bases from V and 9 bases from J, with 22 bases in between. Germline CDR1 and CDR2: SEHNR and FQNEAQ (reference sequence). The CDR3 sequence is CASSSSTIAGDRPQHF. The CDR3 DNA sequence: TGTGCCAGCAGCTCCAGCACGATAGCAGGGGACCGGCCCCAGCATTTT.

This sequence joins TRBV3-1 (or the pseudogene TRBV3-2) and TRBJ2-5; TRBD2 agrees at 7 bases. Trimming removed 4 bases from V and 3 bases from J; junction bases left unmatched: 5. The length of the CDR3 is 14 residues. CDR1 and CDR2 (germline): LGHDT, YNNKEL (reference sequence). As DNA, the CDR3 is TGTGCCAGCAGCCCTGGGACTACCGAAGAGACCCAGTACTTC. Amino acid sequence: CASSPGTTEETQYF.

The chain uses TRBV5-5 and TRBJ1-6, with 7 bases lining up with TRBD1. The CDR3 covers 15 residues. CDR1 SGHKS and CDR2 YYEKEE come from the germline V gene (reference sequence). With V trimmed by 4 bases and J by 8 bases, 9 bases remained unmatched. CDR3 nucleotide sequence: TGTGCCAGCAGCGTCCGGGACAGCCTTTATTCACCCCTCCACTTT. Translating gives CASSVRDSLYSPLHF.

The chain uses TRBV7-5 and TRBJ2-2; the DNA was not used to check the table's D call, TRBD1. TRBV7-5 is a pseudogene segment. This CDR3 spans 15 amino acids. This CDR3 reads CARSLVLGANGELFF. CDR3 nucleotides: TGTGCCAGAAGCTTAGTCTTGGGGGCGAACGGGGAGCTGTTTTTT.

This clone came up once. The chain links TRBV7-3 to TRBJ2-1, with TRBD2 identical over 7 bases. CDR3 size: 15 residues. Germline V gene sequence: CDR1 SGHTA, CDR2 FQGTGA. V trimming: 5 bases; J trimming: 9 bases; junction bases outside the gene matches: 13. CDR3 loop: CASSPELARAGEQFF. In DNA, the CDR3 is TGTGCCAGCAGCCCCGAACTAGCGCGGGCGGGTGAGCAGTTCTTC. Complete variable domain (other parts from reference TRBV7-3 and TRBJ2-1): GAGVSQTPSNKVTEKGKYVELRCDPISGHTALYWYRQSLGQGPEFLIYFQGTGAADDSGLPNDRFFAVRPEGSVSTLKIQRTERGDSAVYLCASSPELARAGEQFFGPGTRLTVL.

This clone appeared a few times. The V and J genes are TRBV7-3 and TRBJ2-7; 7 positions match TRBD1. This CDR3 has 20 amino acids. With V trimmed by 5 bases and J by 1 base, 23 bases remained unmatched. The germline CDR1 and CDR2 sequences are SGHTA and FQGTGA. CDR3 loop: CASSQYRNPGQTTNSYEQYF. The CDR3 DNA sequence: TGTGCCAGCAGCCAATATCGAAACCCGGGACAGACGACTAATTCCTACGAGCAGTACTTC.

The chain employs TRBV28 and TRBJ2-4, with TRBD1 matching 7 bases. Germline V gene lookup returns CDR1 MDHEN and CDR2 SYDVKM. The ends lost 4 bases at V and 0 bases at J; junction bases unmatched: 9. CDR3 length: 17 residues. The CDR3 nucleotides read TGTGCCAGCAGTTCGACAGGGAGTAAACTAGCCAAAAACATTCAGTACTTC. It is translated as CASSSTGSKLAKNIQYF.

This chain connects TRBV27 to TRBJ2-1; 10 nucleotides align to TRBD2. The CDR3 contains 15 residues. Germline V gene lookup returns CDR1 MNHEY and CDR2 SMNVEV (reference sequence). The ends lost 6 bases at V and 2 bases at J; junction bases unmatched: 4. In DNA, the CDR3 is TGTGCCAGCAGACTAGCGGGGTTTACCTACAATGAGCAGTTCTTC. Protein: CASRLAGFTYNEQFF.

This rearrangement joins TRBV9 to TRBJ1-6; D not certain. Trimming took 0 bases from V and 7 from J, leaving 8 bases between them. CDR1 and CDR2 from the germline V gene are SGDLS and YYNGEE. This CDR3 has 14 amino acids. The CDR3 here is CASSVGAHNSPLHF. The CDR3 bases are TGTGCCAGCAGCGTAGGGGCTCACAATTCACCCCTCCACTTT. The variable domain in full, completed from reference TRBV9 and TRBJ1-6, reads DSGVTQTPKHLITATGQRVTLRCSPRSGDLSVYWYQQSLDQGLQFLIQYYNGEERAKGNILERFSAQQFPDLHSELNLSSLELGDSALYFCASSVGAHNSPLHFGNGTRLTVT.

The chain has TRBV6-5 and TRBJ2-1; a weak D match, TRBD2 (7 bases). The CDR3 covers 12 residues. Germline assignment: CDR1 MNHEY and CDR2 SVGAGI. The ends were cut back, 4 bases at V and 12 bases at J, with 13 bases in the middle. CDR3 sequence (DNA): TGTGCCAGCAGTTGGGGGGGGCAAGGGCAGTTCTTC. This codes for CASSWGGQGQFF.

This chain links TRBV19 with TRBJ1-5, with a possible D match to TRBD1 (6 bases). The CDR3 extends over 15 amino acids. Germline-derived CDR1 and CDR2 are LNHDA and SQIVND (reference sequence). V lost 4 bases and J lost 2, with 12 bases in between. CDR3 in DNA: TGTGCCAGTAGTACCCGACAGGCGGGCAATCAGCCCCAGCATTTT. Translation: CASSTRQAGNQPQHF. The entire variable domain, with the rest obtained from reference TRBV19 and TRBJ1-5, is as follows: DGGITQSPKYLFRKEGQNVTLSCEQNLNHDAMYWYRQDPGQGLRLIYYSQIVNDFQKGDIAEGYSVSREKKESFPLTVTSAQKNPTAFYLCASSTRQAGNQPQHFGDGTRLSIL.

This chain uses TRBV9 with TRBJ1-2; D remains unclear. V was clipped by 1 base and J by 4 bases, with 8 bases between them. The CDR3 extends over 13 amino acids. Germline V gene lookup returns CDR1 SGDLS and CDR2 YYNGEE. The CDR3 sequence is CASSVFGSYGYTF. The CDR3 bases are TGTGCCAGCAGCGTATTTGGTAGCTATGGCTACACCTTC.

The V and J genes are TRBV7-3 and TRBJ2-1; a possible D gene is TRBD2 (8 bases). Germline V CDR1 and CDR2: SGHTA, FQGTGA. The CDR3 extends over 15 amino acids. V was clipped by 4 bases and J by 10 bases, with 20 bases between them. The CDR3 here is CASSSLGGGTREQFF. CDR3 DNA sequence: TGTGCCAGCAGCTCCCTAGGGGGCGGGACTAGGGAGCAGTTCTTC.

The rearrangement links TRBV9 to TRBJ2-7; D remains ambiguous. The V end was cut by 0 bases, the J end by 0 bases, with 10 bases between. This CDR3 contains 15 residues. Germline values: CDR1 SGDLS, CDR2 YYNGEE. Here the CDR3 DNA reads TGTGCCAGCAGCGTAGGAAGAGGAAGCTCCTACGAGCAGTACTTC. The encoded protein is CASSVGRGSSYEQYF.

This rearrangement joins TRBV7-9 to TRBJ2-1; 7 nucleotides agree with TRBD2. The trim removed 5 bases at V and 5 bases at J, leaving 6 bases unmatched. In germline, CDR1 is SEHNR, CDR2 FQNEAQ (reference sequence). The CDR3 extends over 14 amino acids. CDR3 in amino acids: CASSNPAGDNEQFF. The DNA for the CDR3 is TGTGCCAGCAGCAACCCTGCGGGAGACAATGAGCAGTTCTTC.

This rearrangement joins TRBV7-2 to TRBJ2-3; D gene ambiguous. Germline CDR1 reads SGHTA; CDR2 reads FQGNSA. V was trimmed by 3 bases and J by 0 bases, leaving 7 bases between them. This CDR3 spans 14 amino acids. The CDR3, as DNA: TGTGCCAGCAGCTTTTTCCAGAGCACAGATACGCAGTATTTT. Translated: CASSFFQSTDTQYF. The entire variable domain, with the rest obtained from reference TRBV7-2 and TRBJ2-3, is as follows: GAGVSQSPSNKVTEKGKDVELRCDPISGHTALYWYRQSLGQGLEFLIYFQGNSAPDKSGLPSDRFSAERTGGSVSTLTIQRTQQEDSAVYLCASSFFQSTDTQYFGPGTRLTVL.

The CDR3 bases are TGTGCCAGCAGCGCCCCACTAGCGGAGTTCACAGATACGCAGTATTTT. Its translation: CASSAPLAEFTDTQYF. The chain couples TRBV7-2 to TRBJ2-3, with 8 positions matching TRBD2. Germline V lookup: CDR1 SGHTA, CDR2 FQGNSA. V lost 5 bases to trimming and J lost 2 bases; unmatched junction nucleotides: 9. This CDR3 comprises 16 residues.

V gene TRBV5-1 combines with J gene TRBJ1-2, with TRBD1 matching 9 bases. V shed 5 bases, J shed 8 bases, and the junction held 16 bases outside the gene matches. CDR1 is SGHRS, CDR2 YFSETQ, per germline. CDR3 length: 16 amino acids. The CDR3 loop is CASRYGSTGGGGGYTF. The CDR3 region has the DNA TGCGCCAGCAGGTATGGATCCACAGGGGGCGGAGGCGGCTACACCTTC.

The gene calls are TRBV6-2 or TRBV6-3 and TRBJ2-2; a possible D gene is TRBD1 (6 bases). The CDR3 is 15 residues long. Trimming removed 5 bases at V and 5 bases at J, with 15 bases between. Germline V CDR1 and CDR2: MNHEY, SVGEGT. CDR3 region: CASSLTGPETGELFF. CDR3 DNA: TGTGCCAGCAGTCTCACAGGGCCTGAGACCGGGGAGCTGTTTTTT.

The chain links TRBV5-1 to TRBJ1-4, with 8 bases identical to TRBD1. This CDR3 has 14 residues. Trimming cost V 4 bases and J 6 bases; bases outside gene matches: 5. From germline, CDR1 is SGHRS and CDR2 YFSETQ. CDR3 region: CASSRGQGDEKLFF. The CDR3 DNA is TGCGCCAGCAGCCGAGGACAGGGAGATGAAAAACTGTTTTTT.